These T cell receptor beta chains were read from a single sample in a study of T cell repertoires in MIS-A myocarditis. Clones were read by immunoSEQ multiplex PCR, and TCRdb kept only the in-frame ones, dropping some. The data show 5,000 to 7,500 clones, about four fifths seen once. Sequenced sample: interventricular septum heart tissue obtained at autopsy. The receptors shown here come from a man aged 18 to 30 with fulminant myocarditis from multisystem inflammatory syndrome in adults (MIS-A) after COVID-19. Both conserved end residues are part of each CDR3. The D gene is left open where the match is weak. Where a row states a size, it is once, few, many or the class of an expanded clone; other rows omit it.

>TRBJ1-1|NA|TRBV19|NA
CASNVGGTYTEAFF
TGTGCCAGTAATGTGGGGGGGACCTACACTGAAGCTTTCTTT
>TRBJ1-5|TRBD1|TRBV10-2|NA
CASSESGGWDQPQHF
TGCGCCAGCAGTGAGTCAGGGGGCTGGGATCAGCCCCAGCATTTT
>TRBJ2-1|TRBD1|TRBV6-2/TRBV6-3|NA
CASSRPTGYNEQFF
TGTGCCAGCAGTCGCCCGACAGGGTACAATGAGCAGTTCTTC
>TRBJ2-3|NA|TRBV4-1|NA
CASRETSTDTQYF
TGCGCCAGCAGAGAGACTAGCACAGATACGCAGTATTTT
>TRBJ2-7|NA|TRBV6-4|NA
CASSEARMGQYF
TGTGCCAGCAGTGAGGCCAGGATGGGGCAGTACTTC
>TRBJ1-2|NA|TRBV29-1|NA
CSAKEGADYGYTF
TGCAGCGCCAAAGAAGGGGCCGACTATGGCTACACCTTC
>TRBJ1-1|NA|TRBV10-3|NA
CAISGDPSQGGSPEAFF
TGTGCCATCAGTGGGGATCCATCACAGGGAGGGTCGCCTGAAGCTTTCTTT
>TRBJ2-1|NA|TRBV27|NA
CASSLVGVNEQFF
TGTGCCAGCAGTTTAGTAGGGGTAAATGAGCAGTTCTTC
>TRBJ1-4|NA|TRBV27|NA
CASSHDITYEKLFF
TGTGCCAGCAGCCATGACATCACTTATGAAAAACTGTTTTTT
>TRBJ1-2|TRBD1|TRBV4-1|NA
CASSLGTDDGYTF
TGCGCCAGCAGCTTGGGGACAGACGATGGCTACACCTTC
>TRBJ1-1|NA|TRBV30|NA
CAWSVLGHTEAFF
TGTGCCTGGAGTGTACTTGGTCACACTGAAGCTTTCTTT
>TRBJ2-5|NA|TRBV5-1|NA
CASRDTAGQETQYF
TGCGCCAGCAGAGACACGGCGGGCCAAGAGACCCAGTACTTC
>TRBJ2-7|NA|TRBV10-3|once
CASRTSDMGKQYF
TGTGCCTCAAGAACCTCCGACATGGGTAAGCAGTACTTC